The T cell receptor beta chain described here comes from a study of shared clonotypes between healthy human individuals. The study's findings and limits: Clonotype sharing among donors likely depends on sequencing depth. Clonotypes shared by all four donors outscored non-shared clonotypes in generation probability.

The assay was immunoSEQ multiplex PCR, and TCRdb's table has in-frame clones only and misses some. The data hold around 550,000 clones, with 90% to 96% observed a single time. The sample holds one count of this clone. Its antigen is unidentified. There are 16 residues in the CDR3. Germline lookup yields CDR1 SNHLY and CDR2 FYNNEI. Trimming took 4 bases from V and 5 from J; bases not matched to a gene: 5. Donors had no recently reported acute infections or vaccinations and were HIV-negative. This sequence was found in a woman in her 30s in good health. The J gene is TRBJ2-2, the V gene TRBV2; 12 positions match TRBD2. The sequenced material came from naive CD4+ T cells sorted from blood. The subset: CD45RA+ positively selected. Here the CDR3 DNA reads TGTGCCAGCAGTGGACTAGCGGGAGTTAAGACCGGGGAGCTGTTTTTT. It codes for CASSGLAGVKTGELFF.